This is a list of T cell receptor beta chains from one sample in a study of OX40 agonist ivuxolimab in advanced cancers. Sequencing used immunoSEQ multiplex PCR; TCRdb keeps in-frame clones, though not all of them. The table shows about 86,000 clones, with about 90% occurring only once. The sequencing here drew on CD4+ or CD8+ T cells sorted from blood, taken in a trial of the OX40 agonist ivuxolimab. These receptors were collected from an adult with an advanced solid tumor such as melanoma, head and neck, liver or kidney cancer. Each CDR3 is given without its conserved first and last residue. The D gene is left open where the match is weak.

TRBV29-1 | NA | SVEDVDRGNTGELF
TRBV4-1 | TRBD1 | ASSQTTGVSYEQY
TRBV10-1 | NA | ASSESVGNEQY
TRBV28 | NA | ASVGGPGANVLT
TRBV7-9 | TRBD2 | ASSVVWGGNEQF
TRBV5-6 | TRBD2 | ASSLGLAGNTGELF
TRBV27 | NA | ASSLTGQTGHQRGYT
TRBV2 | TRBD2 | ASSDIAGGTDTQY
TRBV13 | TRBD1 | ASSPGGTGGNTIY
TRBV9 | TRBD2 | ASSVSGSSYNEQF
TRBV6-6 | NA | ATSGHLSGANVLT
TRBV11-3 | TRBD1 | ASSRTGLEGYGYT
TRBV11-3 | NA | ASSLHPNTDTQY
TRBV13 | NA | ASRNTRGVETQY
TRBV7-9 | NA | ASSFENLRTEAF
TRBV27 | NA | ASSSRWEDTEAF
TRBV30 | NA | ASLDPEGYT
TRBV10-1 | NA | ASSVRENTEAF
TRBV6-6 | TRBD2 | ASWGSGGVRDNEQF
TRBV12-5 | NA | ASGSRAEGVF
TRBV28 | NA | ASSPSRPEQY
TRBV5-1 | NA | ASSLIVFGWGQCNQPQH
TRBV5-1 | NA | ASSLGTPSNQPQH
TRBV7-6 | TRBD1 | ASSEGDRQY
TRBV2 | NA | ASSDRTVINQPQH
TRBV21-1 | NA | ASTTRAFMYTGELF
TRBV7-6 | TRBD2 | ASSQGLAGSSSYNEQF
TRBV7-9 | TRBD1 | ASSSWTGKEPGNTIY
TRBV29-1 | NA | SVQTGANEAF
TRBV9 | NA | ASSVEGNTEAF
TRBV5-1 | NA | ASSLDPHRLNTEAF
TRBV19 | NA | ASSRRGVAVTGEQY
TRBV7-9 | NA | ASTSLRGRGDEQY
TRBV9 | NA | ASSAYYNEQF
TRBV27 | NA | ASRYQGSPGANVLT
TRBV6-6 | NA | ASSYSGSTEAF
TRBV19 | NA | ASSIGRRTEAF
TRBV7-9 | NA | ASSLAVLENTEAF
TRBV11-3 | NA | ASSLRDGQAF
TRBV28 | TRBD2 | ASGTSGLKGGEQF
TRBV11-3 | NA | ASSLDLLRMEATYNEQF
TRBV27 | TRBD1 | ASSLGTGTQETQY
TRBV28 | NA | ASSLRGGHRAQAF
TRBV27 | NA | ASWDTTYEQY
TRBV5-1 | NA | ASSSNLLTEQF
TRBV28 | NA | ASSRKTFREGQETQY
TRBV7-2 | NA | ASSLYQDSNQPQH
TRBV5-6 | NA | ASSSSGQSGSHYEQY
TRBV19 | TRBD1 | ASSSHDRVVSEAF
TRBV2 | TRBD1 | ASRGTVSTDTQY
TRBV7-8 | NA | ASSLAQGISYEQY
TRBV5-4 | NA | ASSFEGLPYNEQF
TRBV5-6 | TRBD1 | ASSPTGINEQY
TRBV6-1 | TRBD2 | ASSRGLAGGYEQY